Sequencing of this T cell receptor (beta chain) was carried out in a study of blood T cell repertoires in COVID-19. The data were produced by immunoSEQ multiplex PCR, yet TCRdb's version contains in-frame clones alone and is incomplete. The sample shows about 140,000 clones, approximately 85% of them seen only once. This CDR3 region has 14 residues. The V gene's germline CDR1 is MDHEN and CDR2 SYDVKM. V shed 2 bases and J 4 bases; nucleotides not matched to a gene: 3. V is TRBV28 and J is TRBJ2-7; TRBD1 agrees at 9 bases. The receptor was isolated from a man in his fifties or sixties with acute or convalescent COVID-19. The specimen was peripheral blood. The CDR3, as DNA: TGTGCCAGCAGTTTAGACAGGGGGTTATACGAGCAGTACTTC. Translating gives CASSLDRGLYEQYF.